The clone carrying this TCR beta chain was recorded at least ten times. This specimen belongs to a study of neurological immune-mediated disorders. The team produced cDNA through 5'RACE using 10-nucleotide random UMIs. TCRdb re-called the 5' RACE reads through MiXCR, storing one row per CDR3 protein. The sample consists of approximately 50,000 distinct CDR3 sequences, 10% to 13% of them appearing once. The J segment lost 3 bases and the V segment lost 2 bases, leaving 8 bases of the junction unmatched. Germline CDR1 reads SGHTA; CDR2 reads FQGNSA. The length of the CDR3 is 16 residues. The sequence came from a man in his 70s with HTLV-1-associated myelopathy (HAM/TSP). Sequenced sample: PBMCs. The chain links TRBV7-2 to TRBJ2-3; the match to TRBD2 covers 7 bases. CDR3 sequence (DNA): TGTGCCAGCAGCTTACATTCAAGGGGACTAACAGATACGCAGTATTTT. Translating gives CASSLHSRGLTDTQYF.